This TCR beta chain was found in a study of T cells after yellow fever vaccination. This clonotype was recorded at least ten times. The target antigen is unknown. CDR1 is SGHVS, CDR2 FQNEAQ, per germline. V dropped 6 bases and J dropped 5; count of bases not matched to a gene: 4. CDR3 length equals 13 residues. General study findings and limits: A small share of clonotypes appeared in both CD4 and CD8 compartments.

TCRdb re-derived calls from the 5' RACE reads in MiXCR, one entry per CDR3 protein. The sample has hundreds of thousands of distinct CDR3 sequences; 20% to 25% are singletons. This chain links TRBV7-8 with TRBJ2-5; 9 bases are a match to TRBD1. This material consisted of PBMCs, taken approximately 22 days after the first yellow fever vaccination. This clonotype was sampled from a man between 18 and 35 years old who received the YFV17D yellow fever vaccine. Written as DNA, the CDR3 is TGTGCCAGCAGACAGGGGGCCCGGGAGACCCAGTACTTC. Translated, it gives CASRQGARETQYF. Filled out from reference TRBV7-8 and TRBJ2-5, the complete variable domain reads GAGVSQSPRYKVAKRGQDVALRCDPISGHVSLFWYQQALGQGPEFLTYFQNEAQLDKSGLPSDRFFAERPEGSVSTLKIQRTQQEDSAVYLCASRQGARETQYFGPGTRLLVL.